These 12 T cell receptor beta chains came from one sample sequenced in a study of shared clonotypes between healthy human individuals. Clones were read by immunoSEQ multiplex PCR, and TCRdb kept only the in-frame ones, dropping some. The table lists about 2 million clones, about 95% of them singletons. CD8 cells regarded as naive lacked CD45RO, were positively chosen for CCR7, and omitted terminally differentiated effector memory CD45RA+ cells. Sequenced material: naive CD8+ T cells sorted from blood. The receptors come from a man aged 18 to 30 in good health.

In nucleotides, the CDR3 is TGTGCCAGCAGCTCAGGTCCTACCCACACTGAAGCTTTCTTT. Protein: CASSSGPTHTEAFF. This chain joins TRBV7-9 and TRBJ1-1; D is undetermined. V was pared by 4 bases and J by 3 bases, with 12 bases between. The CDR3 has 14 residues. Germline V gene sequence: CDR1 SEHNR, CDR2 FQNEAQ (reference sequence).

The chain links TRBV6-5 to TRBJ1-1; a weak D match, TRBD1 (6 bases). Germline values: CDR1 MNHEY, CDR2 SVGAGI. Trimming took 0 bases from V and 11 from J, leaving 13 bases between them. The CDR3 contains 13 residues. The CDR3 loop reads CASSYSSQGLAFF. CDR3 coding DNA: TGTGCCAGCAGTTACTCTAGTCAGGGGCTGGCTTTCTTT.

The chain uses TRBV7-6 and TRBJ2-1; D is uncertain. Germline CDR1 reads SGHVS; CDR2 reads FNYEAQ. V lost 6 bases and J lost 4, with 7 bases in between. CDR3 length equals 12 residues. For the CDR3, the DNA is TGTGCCAGCAGTCTCTCTTACAATGAGCAGTTCTTC. This codes for CASSLSYNEQFF.

The chain couples TRBV10-1 to TRBJ2-2; a weak D match, TRBD1 (6 bases). Trimming took 10 bases from V and 3 from J, leaving 9 bases between them. The CDR3 is 12 amino acids. CDR1 and CDR2 from the germline V gene are WNHNN and SYGVQD (reference sequence). CDR3 in amino acids: CATQGYTGELFF. CDR3 nucleotides: TGCGCCACCCAGGGGTACACCGGGGAGCTGTTTTTT.

V usage is TRBV5-4 and J usage is TRBJ1-2; D is unclear. V shed 5 bases and J shed 4 bases, with 12 bases lying between them. The length of the CDR3 is 13 residues. From germline, CDR1 is SGHNT and CDR2 YYREEE (reference sequence). CDR3: CASRERGSYGYTF. The CDR3 DNA sequence: TGTGCCAGCAGGGAAAGAGGGAGCTATGGCTACACCTTC.

This sequence joins TRBV2 and TRBJ1-5; D gene unclear. V was cut by 1 base and J by 5 bases, with 12 bases left in between. This CDR3 has 15 residues. CDR1 SNHLY and CDR2 FYNNEI come from the germline V gene. CDR3 in amino acids: CASSEGKGSYQPQHF. CDR3 DNA: TGTGCCAGCAGTGAAGGGAAAGGGAGTTATCAGCCCCAGCATTTT.

Comment on this clone: The sample has other DNA sequences that encode this CDR3 too. The chain joins TRBV7-9 to TRBJ2-3, with 7 nucleotides matching TRBD2. The V gene end was trimmed by 0 bases and the J gene end by 1 base; junction bases not matched to a gene: 4. CDR3 size: 16 residues. The germline CDR1 and CDR2 sequences are SEHNR and FQNEAQ (reference sequence). In nucleotides, the CDR3 is TGTGCCAGCAGCTTAGCGCTCGCGGGGGGCACAGATACGCAGTATTTT. The encoded protein is CASSLALAGGTDTQYF.

CDR3 bases: TGCGCCAGCAGTGCAGTGAACACTGAAGCTTTCTTT. Translating it yields CASSAVNTEAFF. J is TRBJ1-1 and V is TRBV10-2; D is uncertain. Trimming took 4 bases from V and 0 from J, leaving 3 bases between them. CDR3 length: 12 residues. Germline values: CDR1 WSHSY, CDR2 SAAADI.

The genes are TRBV19 and TRBJ2-7; no clear D. CDR1 and CDR2 from the germline V gene are LNHDA and SQIVND (reference sequence). CDR3 length: 16 amino acids. Trimming shortened V by 0 bases and J by 0 bases, and 12 bases separated the two germline ends. CDR3 in amino acids: CASSIEPYKSSYEQYF. The CDR3 DNA is TGTGCCAGTAGTATAGAACCTTACAAGAGCTCCTACGAGCAGTACTTC.

The CDR3 loop reads CASSFFTSGGTNTGELFF. The CDR3 DNA is TGTGCCAGCAGTTTCTTTACTAGCGGGGGAACGAACACCGGGGAGCTGTTTTTT. The chain is built from TRBV27 and TRBJ2-2; 11 bases match TRBD2. Germline assignment: CDR1 MNHEY and CDR2 SMNVEV (reference sequence). The CDR3 runs 18 residues. The V segment lost 3 bases and the J segment 0 bases; nucleotides outside the gene matches: 6.

The rearrangement joins TRBV11-2 to TRBJ1-1; D not certain. The V end lost 8 bases, the J end lost 5 bases, and 33 bases lay between the germline ends. Germline loops: CDR1 SGHAT, CDR2 FQNNGV. The CDR3 spans 19 residues. The CDR3 reads CASPRADRTPGGEYTEAFF. CDR3 bases: TGTGCCAGCCCAAGGGCAGATCGGACCCCGGGCGGGGAGTATACTGAAGCTTTCTTT.

The rearrangement joins TRBV19 to TRBJ2-7, with D perhaps matching TRBD1 (5 bases). The ends were cut back, 4 bases at V and 9 bases at J, with 13 bases in the middle. The CDR3 spans 12 residues. Germline V gene data show CDR1 as LNHDA and CDR2 as SQIVND (reference sequence). CDR3 sequence (DNA): TGTGCCAGTAGTAACGGGCCCCAGGGGCAGTACTTC. Protein product: CASSNGPQGQYF.